This TCR beta chain was recorded in a study of T cell responses to AZD1222 COVID-19 vaccine. Study conclusions and caveats: White British people made up most donors, females outnumbered males, and clonal diversity was possibly underestimated. Spike-specific TCR repertoires showed rising breadth and depth after two AZD1222 doses.

The V gene's germline CDR1 is WNHNN and CDR2 SYGVQD (reference sequence). Trimming shortened V by 1 base and J by 6 bases, and 16 bases separated the two germline ends. There are 16 residues in the CDR3. This clone was found a few times. Its cognate antigen is unknown. TCRdb keeps only in-frame clones here, not all; method: immunoSEQ multiplex PCR. Here the sample spans around 97,000 clones, about nine tenths being singletons. This clonotype was sampled from an adult in good health. The chain employs TRBV10-1 and TRBJ2-4; tentative D call: TRBD2 (6 bases). The sample in question was peripheral blood, obtained on day 0 of AZD1222 vaccination. The CDR3: CASSELNVRGGNIQYF. CDR3 sequence (DNA): TGCGCCAGCAGTGAGTTAAACGTCCGGGGAGGAAACATTCAGTACTTC.